This TCR beta chain was captured by sequencing in a study of monozygotic twins with inflammatory bowel disease. T cells were not sorted, and total RNA was isolated straight from whole blood. Turning to this clonotype: The antigen remains undetermined.

After re-calling the 5' RACE reads, TCRdb lists one entry per CDR3 protein, DNA absent. The sample data list about 440,000 distinct CDR3 sequences. Study results and caveats: A distinction between different T cell subtypes was not possible. Compared with healthy co-twins, IBD patients showed reduced TCRbeta repertoire diversity by inverse Simpson. It was observed that concordant and discordant twins did not differ in repertoire similarity, possibly given limited power.

Germline assignment: CDR1 SGHTA and CDR2 FQGNSA. The CDR3 is made up of 14 amino acids. The chain recombines TRBV7-2 with TRBJ2-7; the TCRdb call, TRBD2, lacks DNA for checking. The clonotype originates from a human donor with ulcerative colitis or Crohn's disease, or a healthy co-twin of an affected twin (not recorded which). Sequencing used blood. CDR3 protein: CASSLSNGGGEQYF.